These 14 T cell receptor beta chains were sequenced from one sample in a study of T cell clusters in autoimmune cytopenias. Roughly 40,000 genome equivalents of blood DNA were amplified for TRB. Multiplex touch-down PCR amplified TRB using TRB-A and TRB-B pools in one tube. Reanalyzing the multiplex PCR reads, TCRdb keeps one entry per CDR3 protein, without DNA. Here the sample table reports fewer than 15,000 distinct CDR3 sequences. Source material: peripheral blood. Source of these receptors: a human donor with an autoimmune cytopenia or autoimmune hepatitis (not recorded which).

V usage is TRBV5-1 and J usage is TRBJ2-7; TCRdb outputs TRBD1, but without DNA this stays unchecked. The germline V gene encodes CDR1 SGHRS and CDR2 YFSETQ. The length of the CDR3 is 17 residues. This CDR3 is CASSFPTPGQGPTEQYF.

This rearrangement joins TRBV18 to TRBJ2-5. The length of the CDR3 is 12 residues. In germline, CDR1 is KGHSH, CDR2 LQKENI. This CDR3 reads CASSPLTETQYF.

The rearrangement uses TRBV27 and TRBJ2-5; TCRdb selects TRBD2, and the lack of DNA leaves this call unchecked. There are 15 residues in the CDR3. From germline, CDR1 is MNHEY and CDR2 SMNVEV (reference sequence). The CDR3 sequence is CASKRSGRAQETQYF.

V is TRBV7-9 and J is TRBJ2-7; TCRdb's D call, TRBD1, is unchecked because there is no DNA. Germline lookup yields CDR1 SEHNR and CDR2 FQNEAQ (reference sequence). The CDR3 is 14 residues long. The CDR3 sequence is CASSSPGQGYEQYF.

This clonotype is labeled medium-sized (0.01 to 0.1%) based on frequency. The gene calls are TRBV19 and TRBJ2-1. This CDR3 has 15 residues. CDR1 is LNHDA, CDR2 SQIVND, per germline (reference sequence). The CDR3 reads CASSLGRVLSNEQFF.

The rearrangement joins TRBV19 to TRBJ2-1; the TCRdb D gene call, TRBD1, has no DNA to confirm it. Germline CDR1 is LNHDA and CDR2 is SQIVND (reference sequence). The CDR3 extends over 14 amino acids. The CDR3 loop is CASSIIPRAREQFF. Looking up the rest from reference TRBV19 and TRBJ2-1 gives the full variable domain: DGGITQSPKYLFRKEGQNVTLSCEQNLNHDAMYWYRQDPGQGLRLIYYSQIVNDFQKGDIAEGYSVSREKKESFPLTVTSAQKNPTAFYLCASSIIPRAREQFFGPGTRLTVL.

V gene TRBV15 combines with J gene TRBJ2-2; TCRdb's D gene call, TRBD2, goes unchecked for lack of DNA. The CDR3 consists of 16 residues. Germline loops: CDR1 LNHNV, CDR2 YYDKDF (reference sequence). CDR3 amino acids: CATSERRTDYTGELFF.

The genes are TRBV7-2 and TRBJ2-7; the TRBD2 assignment by TCRdb is unverifiable without DNA. This CDR3 spans 14 amino acids. From germline, CDR1 is SGHTA and CDR2 FQGNSA. CDR3 sequence reads: CASSRTRGVSEQYF. Full variable domain (outside the CDR3, taken from reference TRBV7-2 and TRBJ2-7): GAGVSQSPSNKVTEKGKDVELRCDPISGHTALYWYRQSLGQGLEFLIYFQGNSAPDKSGLPSDRFSAERTGGSVSTLTIQRTQQEDSAVYLCASSRTRGVSEQYFGPGTRLTVT.

Frequency places this clonotype as medium-sized. The chain links TRBV30 to TRBJ1-1. The V gene's germline CDR1 is GTSNPN and CDR2 SVGIG (reference sequence). The CDR3 length is 13 residues. CDR3 loop: CAWSLRTTTEAFF.

CDR3: CASSRGRGNYEQYF. The genes are TRBV12-3 or TRBV12-4 and TRBJ2-7; the TRBD2 assignment by TCRdb is unverifiable without DNA. This CDR3 has 14 residues.

The rearrangement uses TRBV18 and TRBJ2-2. The CDR3 runs 14 residues. Looked up from germline, CDR1 is KGHSH and CDR2 is LQKENI. The CDR3 region is CASSMQLNTGELFF.

The chain recombines TRBV5-6 with TRBJ2-5. The CDR3 has 14 residues. From germline, CDR1 is SGHDT and CDR2 YYEEEE. CDR3 protein: CASSLIGIAETQYF.

In terms of frequency, this clonotype is medium-sized. The rearrangement uses TRBV13 and TRBJ2-5; as DNA is missing, the TRBD1 call by TCRdb cannot be tested. CDR1 PRHDT and CDR2 FYEKMQ come from the germline V gene (reference sequence). The CDR3 consists of 14 residues. The CDR3 spells CASSSTGAQETQYF.

The chain uses TRBV15 and TRBJ1-6; TCRdb proposes TRBD1, but this gene call is untestable without DNA. The germline gives CDR1 LNHNV, CDR2 YYDKDF (reference sequence). This CDR3 has 17 residues. The CDR3 sequence is CATSAPRDVSYNSPLHF.